These 25 T cell receptor beta chains were all obtained from the same sample, sequenced in a study of neurological immune-mediated disorders. MiXCR, applied by TCRdb to the 5' RACE reads, yields one record per CDR3 protein. The sample records fewer than 55,000 distinct CDR3 sequences, around 6% being singletons. Sequenced material: CD4+ T cells from blood. These receptors all stem from a middle-aged woman in good health.

This clonotype was counted a few times. The V and J genes are TRBV4-1 and TRBJ1-1, with D perhaps TRBD1 (6 bases). The V gene's germline CDR1 is MGHRA and CDR2 YSYEKL. The CDR3 contains 14 residues. Trimming pared 4 bases from V and 5 bases from J, leaving 14 bases between. CDR3 protein: CASSPRGGGTEAFF. The CDR3 DNA is TGCGCCAGCAGCCCGAGGGGGGGAGGGACTGAAGCTTTCTTT.

This clonotype was seen repeatedly, ten times or more. The gene calls are TRBV27 and TRBJ1-2; D call uncertain. The V end was cut by 6 bases, the J end by 3 bases, with 11 bases between. The CDR3 totals 13 residues. Germline CDR1 and CDR2: MNHEY and SMNVEV (reference sequence). The CDR3 coding sequence is TGTGCCAGCAGGAGTACCGTGGACTATGGCTACACCTTC. Translated: CASRSTVDYGYTF.

In its sample, this clonotype was seen many times. V is TRBV5-6 and J is TRBJ1-5; TRBD1 might be the D (5 bases). V was cut by 3 bases and J by 4 bases, with 17 bases left in between. The germline V gene has CDR1 SGHDT and CDR2 YYEEEE. There are 16 residues in the CDR3. CDR3 amino acids: CASSWGGLPNNQPQHF. DNA of the CDR3: TGTGCCAGCAGCTGGGGGGGACTACCGAATAATCAGCCCCAGCATTTT.

The sample holds many counts of this clonotype. V gene TRBV15 combines with J gene TRBJ1-5, with D maybe TRBD1 (5 bases). The germline CDR1 and CDR2 sequences are LNHNV and YYDKDF (reference sequence). This CDR3 has 13 amino acids. V was shortened by 4 bases and J by 5 bases, with 9 bases between the two germline ends. This CDR3 is CATSKGTDQPQHF. As DNA, the CDR3 is TGTGCCACCAGCAAAGGGACGGATCAGCCCCAGCATTTT. Combining the CDR3 with reference TRBV15 and TRBJ1-5 gives the whole variable domain DAMVIQNPRYQVTQFGKPVTLSCSQTLNHNVMYWYQQKSSQAPKLLFHYYDKDFNNEADTPDNFQSRRPNTSFCFLDIRSPGLGDTAMYLCATSKGTDQPQHFGDGTRLSIL.

This clonotype was seen ten or more times. V is TRBV5-1 and J is TRBJ2-1, with no clear D. Germline loops: CDR1 SGHRS, CDR2 YFSETQ. The V and J ends lost 2 bases and 5 bases respectively, with 8 bases between them. The length of the CDR3 is 13 residues. CDR3 amino acids: CASSLGVDNEQFF. In nucleotides, the CDR3 is TGCGCCAGCAGCTTAGGTGTGGACAATGAGCAGTTCTTC. Supplemented by reference TRBV5-1 and TRBJ2-1, the full variable domain reads KAGVTQTPRYLIKTRGQQVTLSCSPISGHRSVSWYQQTPGQGLQFLFEYFSETQRNKGNFPGRFSGRQFSNSRSEMNVSTLELGDSALYLCASSLGVDNEQFFGPGTRLTVL.

This clonotype was detected ten times or more. V is TRBV20-1 and J is TRBJ2-1; 11 bases align to TRBD2. This CDR3 comprises 15 residues. Per germline, CDR1 DFQATT and CDR2 SNEGSKA (reference sequence). V gave up 0 bases and J gave up 8 bases; unmatched junction bases: 6. The CDR3 DNA reads as TGCAGTGCTAGAGATCTACTAGCGGGAGAGTATGAGCAGTTCTTC. Translation gives CSARDLLAGEYEQFF.

This clonotype was recorded at least ten times. The rearrangement links TRBV10-3 to TRBJ2-3; perhaps TRBD1 as D (7 bases). The CDR3 loop spans 15 amino acids. V gave up 2 bases and J gave up 3 bases, with 12 bases separating them. Germline CDR1 ENHRY, CDR2 SYGVKD. The CDR3 protein is CAISERQGGTDTQYF. The CDR3 DNA follows: TGTGCCATCAGTGAGAGGCAGGGGGGAACAGATACGCAGTATTTT.

At least ten counts were recorded for this clonotype. This chain joins TRBV29-1 and TRBJ1-4; D is possibly TRBD1 (5 bases). The CDR3 is 13 residues long. V was trimmed by 4 bases and J by 8 bases, leaving 14 bases between them. The germline gives CDR1 SQVTM, CDR2 ANQGSEA. The CDR3: CSVARGLGEKLFF. The CDR3 DNA sequence: TGCAGCGTTGCGAGGGGTCTAGGCGAAAAACTGTTTTTT.

Many counts were recorded for this clonotype. The chain carries TRBV7-2 and TRBJ1-1; D ambiguous. The CDR3 length is 15 residues. The germline CDR1 and CDR2 sequences are SGHTA and FQGNSA. V dropped 5 bases and J dropped 6 bases, with 19 bases sitting between them. The CDR3 DNA is TGTGCCAGCAGCCTTTTGGGAAACCCCAGGCCTGAAGCTTTCTTT. Translating gives CASSLLGNPRPEAFF.

This clonotype was seen repeatedly, ten times or more. This rearrangement joins TRBV15 to TRBJ2-2; 7 bases are shared with TRBD1. This CDR3 region has 17 residues. Germline V gives CDR1 LNHNV, CDR2 YYDKDF (reference sequence). After removal of 0 bases from V and 0 bases from J, the junction contained 4 bases not matched to a gene. The CDR3 loop is CATSRDPQGANTGELFF. The CDR3 DNA follows: TGTGCCACCAGCAGAGATCCCCAGGGGGCGAACACCGGGGAGCTGTTTTTT.

The rearrangement uses TRBV2 and TRBJ2-1, with 14 bases fitting TRBD2. CDR1 and CDR2 from the germline V gene are SNHLY and FYNNEI. V was pared by 8 bases and J by 8 bases, with 11 bases of the junction left unmatched. The length of the CDR3 is 16 residues. CDR3 in amino acids: CASRYSTSGRGYEQFF. The CDR3 bases are TGTGCCAGCCGATATTCGACTAGCGGGAGGGGGTATGAGCAGTTCTTC.

Many counts were recorded for this clonotype. The J gene is TRBJ1-5, the V gene TRBV20-1; D gene uncertain. The V and J ends lost 3 bases and 7 bases respectively, with 10 bases between them. CDR1 DFQATT and CDR2 SNEGSKA come from the germline V gene (reference sequence). The CDR3 is 12 amino acids. CDR3 protein: CSARASGQPQHF. In nucleotides, the CDR3 is TGCAGTGCTAGGGCCTCCGGCCAGCCCCAGCATTTT.

This clonotype was found many times. The V call is TRBV5-1, the J call TRBJ2-7; perhaps D is TRBD1 or TRBD2 (5 bases each). Germline-derived CDR1 and CDR2 are SGHRS and YFSETQ. This CDR3 has 12 residues. Trimming left V 4 bases short and J 5 bases short, with 10 bases between. The CDR3 is CASSGTHHEQYF. CDR3 DNA: TGCGCCAGCAGCGGGACGCACCACGAGCAGTACTTC.

This clonotype was recorded at least ten times. V is TRBV6-2 or TRBV6-3 and J is TRBJ2-7, with D possibly TRBD2 on 6 matching bases. Deletions cut 5 bases from V and 0 bases from J, with 14 bases between. Germline V CDR1 and CDR2: MNHEY, SVGEGT. This CDR3 has 15 amino acids. The DNA of the CDR3 is TGTGCCAGCAGTCCACCGGGACTCCGCTCCTACGAGCAGTACTTC. It yields the protein CASSPPGLRSYEQYF.

This clonotype was found many times. This chain links TRBV7-2 with TRBJ1-6; maybe TRBD1 (5 bases). This CDR3 region has 14 residues. Germline CDR1 and CDR2: SGHTA and FQGNSA. V lost 4 bases to trimming and J lost 11 bases, with 15 bases between them. CDR3 DNA sequence: TGTGCCAGCAGCTCGGGACGGGCCCCGGCACCCCTCCACTTT. Translation gives CASSSGRAPAPLHF.

In this sample, this clonotype turned up many times. The chain links TRBV5-6 to TRBJ2-3; 11 bases agree with TRBD1. The germline CDR1 and CDR2 sequences are SGHDT and YYEEEE. Trimming took 0 bases from V and 3 from J; bases not matched to a gene: 6. This CDR3 is built from 17 residues. The CDR3 region is CASSLVRGTGGTDTQYF. DNA of the CDR3: TGTGCCAGCAGCTTGGTTCGCGGGACAGGGGGAACAGATACGCAGTATTTT.

This clonotype was picked up many times. Written as DNA, the CDR3 is TGCAGTGCACCGGCTTCTGGGCGGGAGGGCCAGTTCTTC. Its protein is CSAPASGREGQFF. The chain has TRBV20-1 and TRBJ2-1, with 9 bases identical to TRBD2. The CDR3 totals 13 residues. Unmatched junction bases numbered 13, after V lost 6 bases and J lost 13 bases. From germline, CDR1 is DFQATT and CDR2 SNEGSKA (reference sequence).

This clonotype was seen ten or more times. The chain recombines TRBV11-2 with TRBJ2-1; D uncertain. Germline-derived CDR1 and CDR2 are SGHAT and FQNNGV. The ends were cut back, 1 base at V and 5 bases at J, with 6 bases in the middle. The CDR3 has 13 amino acids. Written as DNA, the CDR3 is TGTGCCAGCAGCTTAGCCCTAAACAATGAGCAGTTCTTC. It is translated as CASSLALNNEQFF. The full variable domain, completed using reference TRBV11-2 and TRBJ2-1, is EAGVAQSPRYKIIEKRQSVAFWCNPISGHATLYWYQQILGQGPKLLIQFQNNGVVDDSQLPKDRFSAERLKGVDSTLKIQPAKLEDSAVYLCASSLALNNEQFFGPGTRLTVL.

Many counts were recorded for this clonotype. The chain links TRBV12-3 or TRBV12-4 to TRBJ1-2, with TRBD1 matching 8 bases. Germline trimming cut 6 bases from V and 3 bases from J; bases unmatched to any gene: 3. This CDR3 is built from 13 residues. This chain's CDR3 is CASSLDRDYGYTF. DNA of the CDR3: TGTGCCAGCAGCCTGGACAGGGACTATGGCTACACCTTC.

This clonotype was detected many times. This chain links TRBV5-1 with TRBJ2-5; maybe TRBD2 (6 bases). CDR1 and CDR2 from the germline V gene are SGHRS and YFSETQ. The CDR3 spans 14 residues. Trimming took 0 bases from V and 3 from J, leaving 9 bases between them. CDR3 residues: CASSLAPGEETQYF. CDR3 bases: TGCGCCAGCAGCTTGGCCCCGGGGGAAGAGACCCAGTACTTC.

The V gene is TRBV28, the J gene TRBJ2-2; D perhaps matches TRBD1 (5 bases). The CDR3 is 17 residues long. Trimming left V 5 bases short and J 6 bases short, with 22 bases between. Germline CDR1 reads MDHEN; CDR2 reads SYDVKM. In nucleotides, the CDR3 is TGTGCCAGCAGTGGACCCACAGGCCAACGGATCTCCGGGGAGCTGTTTTTT. Translated, it gives CASSGPTGQRISGELFF.

In its sample, this clonotype was seen many times. The chain has TRBV7-8 and TRBJ2-5; D possibly matches TRBD1 or TRBD2 (5 bases each). In germline, CDR1 is SGHVS, CDR2 FQNEAQ. Between the trimmed V and J ends, which lost 5 bases and 2 bases, there was a span of 18 bases. The CDR3 is 16 residues long. The CDR3 sequence: CASSPRGTHTQETQYF. The CDR3 DNA sequence: TGTGCCAGCAGCCCTAGAGGGACGCACACACAAGAGACCCAGTACTTC.

This clonotype was picked up many times. The chain employs TRBV11-2 and TRBJ2-3; TRBD2 agrees at 8 bases. Germline CDR1 SGHAT, CDR2 FQNNGV. J lost 6 bases, V lost 5 bases, and 4 bases had no gene match. CDR3 size: 13 residues. The CDR3 loop is CASSHSGTDTQYF. As DNA, the CDR3 is TGTGCCAGCAGCCATAGCGGGACTGATACGCAGTATTTT.

This clonotype was seen ten or more times. The V and J genes are TRBV20-1 and TRBJ2-7, with 9 nucleotides matching TRBD2. The CDR3 is 16 amino acids. CDR1 and CDR2 from the germline V gene are DFQATT and SNEGSKA (reference sequence). The trim removed 4 bases at V and 2 bases at J, leaving 12 bases unmatched. The CDR3 sequence is CSAIENGGRAPYEQYF. Written as DNA, the CDR3 is TGCAGTGCTATAGAAAATGGCGGGAGGGCCCCCTACGAGCAGTACTTC.

This clonotype was recorded at least ten times. V gene TRBV29-1 combines with J gene TRBJ2-5; D gene ambiguous. V lost 4 bases, J lost 1 base, and 7 bases lay in between. Germline assignment: CDR1 SQVTM and CDR2 ANQGSEA. The CDR3 is 12 amino acids. The CDR3 bases are TGCAGCGTTGGGGTAGGCCAAGAGACCCAGTACTTC. Protein product: CSVGVGQETQYF.